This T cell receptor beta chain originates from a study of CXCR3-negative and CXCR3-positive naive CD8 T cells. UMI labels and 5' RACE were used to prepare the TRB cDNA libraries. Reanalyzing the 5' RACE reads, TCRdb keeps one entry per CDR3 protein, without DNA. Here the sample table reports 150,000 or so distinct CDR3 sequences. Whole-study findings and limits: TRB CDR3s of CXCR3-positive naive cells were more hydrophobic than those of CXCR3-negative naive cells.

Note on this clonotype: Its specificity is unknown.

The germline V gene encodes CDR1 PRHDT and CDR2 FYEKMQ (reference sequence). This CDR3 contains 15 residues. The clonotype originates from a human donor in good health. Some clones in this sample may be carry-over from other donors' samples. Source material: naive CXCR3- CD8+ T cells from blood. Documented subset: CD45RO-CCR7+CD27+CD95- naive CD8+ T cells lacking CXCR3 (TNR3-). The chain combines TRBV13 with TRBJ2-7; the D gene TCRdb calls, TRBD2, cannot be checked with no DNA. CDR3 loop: CASSARIAGGYEQYF.